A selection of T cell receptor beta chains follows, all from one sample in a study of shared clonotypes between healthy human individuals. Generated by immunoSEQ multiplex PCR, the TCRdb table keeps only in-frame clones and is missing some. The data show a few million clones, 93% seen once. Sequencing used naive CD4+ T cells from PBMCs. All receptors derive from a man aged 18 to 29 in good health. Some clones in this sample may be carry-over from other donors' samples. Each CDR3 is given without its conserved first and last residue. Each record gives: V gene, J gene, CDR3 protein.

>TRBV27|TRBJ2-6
ASSLRGTGANVLT
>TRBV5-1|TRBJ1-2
ASSSTGGGYGYT
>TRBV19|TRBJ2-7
ASAPVGSYEQY
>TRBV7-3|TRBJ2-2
ASTPRNSNTGELF
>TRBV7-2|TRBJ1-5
ASSLGNQPQH
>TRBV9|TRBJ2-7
ASSAGTGGSYEQY
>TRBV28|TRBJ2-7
ASSSPRGASSYEQY
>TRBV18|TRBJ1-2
ASSHRGQLGYT
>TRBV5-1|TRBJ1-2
ASSPETGGAYGYT
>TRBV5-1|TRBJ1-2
ASSPTGRQGANYGYT
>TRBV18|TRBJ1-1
ASSFLQGHTEAF
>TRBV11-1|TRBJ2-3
ASSPGGSTDTQY
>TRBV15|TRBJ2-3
ATSPTDGYLSNTQY
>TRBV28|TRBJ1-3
ASSPTGGGNTIY
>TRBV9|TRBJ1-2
ASSVDGRDGYT
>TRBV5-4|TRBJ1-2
ASSAGFNRGKNGYT
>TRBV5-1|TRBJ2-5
ASSLEGLAQETQY
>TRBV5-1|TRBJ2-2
ASSLVVAPNTGELF
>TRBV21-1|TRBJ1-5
ASSGPSILKPQH
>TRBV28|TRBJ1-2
ASSALVGGGYT
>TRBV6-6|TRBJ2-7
ASSAKYEQY
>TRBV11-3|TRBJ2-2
ASSLVGGRYTGELF
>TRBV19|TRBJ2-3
ASSVRADTQY
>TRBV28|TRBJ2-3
ASSPGGGGPDTQY
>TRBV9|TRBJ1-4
ASSLGQGMLLKEKLF
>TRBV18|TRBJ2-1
ASSAARGLPYNEQF
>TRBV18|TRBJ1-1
ASSPFGGEDTEAF
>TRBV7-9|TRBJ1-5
ASSFDQGQPQH
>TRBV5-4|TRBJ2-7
ASSPTGTRDEQY
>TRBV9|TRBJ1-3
ASSAPPSGNTIY
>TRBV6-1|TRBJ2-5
ASSEAPAPPKETQY
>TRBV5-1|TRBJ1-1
ASSPRQGLNTEAF
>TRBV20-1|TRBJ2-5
SVQGPETQY
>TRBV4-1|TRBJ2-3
ASSRPGGDSDTQY
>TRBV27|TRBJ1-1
ASRNTGNTEAF
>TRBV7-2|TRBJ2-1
ASSIAGTQLPYEQF
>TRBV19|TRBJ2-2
ASRHFVTEKSTGELF
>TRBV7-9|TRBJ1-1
ASSPVWSSEAF
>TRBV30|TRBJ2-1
AWVGLAGVSYNEQF
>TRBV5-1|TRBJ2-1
ASSSHGTSGNNEQF
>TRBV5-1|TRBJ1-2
ASSLAGQNYGYT
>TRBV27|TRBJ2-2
ASSRGLAGTGELF
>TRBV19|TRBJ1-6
ASSISWSRSPLH
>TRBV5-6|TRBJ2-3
ASSLGGPSTDTQY
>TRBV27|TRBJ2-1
ASSSLKGEPNNEQF
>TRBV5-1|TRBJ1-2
ASSWEWGDGYT
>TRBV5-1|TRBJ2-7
ASSLVSGREVEQY
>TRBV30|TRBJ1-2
ASGRGNYGYT
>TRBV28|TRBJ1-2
ASSRTGTEIYGYT
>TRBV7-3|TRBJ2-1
ASSLTSGGSYNEQF
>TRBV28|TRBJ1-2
ASSTSGQGAPYGYT
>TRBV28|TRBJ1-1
ASRGGGQGRTEAF
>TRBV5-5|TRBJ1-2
ASSPVGTASHGYT
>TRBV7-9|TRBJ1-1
ASSLDSGGRPF
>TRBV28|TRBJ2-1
ASSWGLIQVNEQF